This T cell receptor beta chain was documented in a study of blood T cell repertoires in COVID-19. Study overall: T cells, B-cell-depleted T cells, or PBMCs supplied cDNA or gDNA.

Per the study methods: Reference gene primer amplification gave nucleated cell count estimates. Assay used: immunoSEQ multiplex PCR; TCRdb lists only in-frame clones, some missing. The DNA gave D and trimming, while V, J and clone size come from that table. Of about 160,000 clones listed, 79% are singletons. CDR3 length equals 14 residues. Trimming left V 3 bases short and J 7 bases short, with 12 bases between. Germline CDR1 is MNHEY and CDR2 is SMNVEV (reference sequence). What was sequenced was peripheral blood. This TCR came from an older woman with COVID-19, enrolled during active disease. The chain combines TRBV27 with TRBJ1-4, with D unclear. CDR3 loop: CASSFSPRGEKLFF. CDR3 nucleotides: TGTGCCAGCAGTTTTTCCCCCCGCGGTGAAAAACTGTTTTTT.